This T cell receptor beta chain was captured in a study of CD8 T cells in ankylosing spondylitis. Study observations and caveats: Disease-associated clones were CD8+ and fairly uncommon in peripheral blood. A TCR beta motif made of fewer than ten highly homologous variants seemed typical of ankylosing spondylitis blood. According to the report, clones linked to the disease were significantly enriched in matched synovial fluid samples taken from ankylosing spondylitis patients.

A note on this clonotype: Its target is unknown.

TCRdb re-called the 5' RACE reads through MiXCR, storing one row per CDR3 protein. The table shows more than 650,000 distinct CDR3 sequences, with 10% to 15% occurring only once. The CDR3 consists of 15 residues. Trimming pared 3 bases from V and 0 bases from J, leaving 10 bases between. Germline-derived CDR1 and CDR2 are SGHTA and FQGNSA. The chain links TRBV7-2 to TRBJ2-3, with D possibly TRBD2 on 6 matching bases. Sequenced: blood, either unsorted or a sorted T cell fraction (not recorded which). This TCR was sampled from a male donor with ankylosing spondylitis. CDR3 sequence: CASSLVRGSTDTQYF. The CDR3 bases are TGTGCCAGCAGCTTGGTGCGGGGTAGCACAGATACGCAGTATTTT. The full variable domain, rest sourced from reference TRBV7-2 and TRBJ2-3, is GAGVSQSPSNKVTEKGKDVELRCDPISGHTALYWYRQSLGQGLEFLIYFQGNSAPDKSGLPSDRFSAERTGGSVSTLTIQRTQQEDSAVYLCASSLVRGSTDTQYFGPGTRLTVL.